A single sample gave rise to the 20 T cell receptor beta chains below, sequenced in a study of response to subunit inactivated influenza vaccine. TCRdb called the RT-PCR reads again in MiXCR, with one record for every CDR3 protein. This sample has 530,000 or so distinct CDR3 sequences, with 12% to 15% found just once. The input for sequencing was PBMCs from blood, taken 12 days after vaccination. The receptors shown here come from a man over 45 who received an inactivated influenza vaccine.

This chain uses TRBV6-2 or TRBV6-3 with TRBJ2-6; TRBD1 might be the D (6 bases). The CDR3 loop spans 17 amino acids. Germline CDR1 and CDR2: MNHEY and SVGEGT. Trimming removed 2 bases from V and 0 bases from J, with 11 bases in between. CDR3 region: CASSYAGAISGANVLTF. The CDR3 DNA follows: TGTGCCAGCAGTTACGCAGGGGCGATCTCTGGGGCCAACGTCCTGACTTTC.

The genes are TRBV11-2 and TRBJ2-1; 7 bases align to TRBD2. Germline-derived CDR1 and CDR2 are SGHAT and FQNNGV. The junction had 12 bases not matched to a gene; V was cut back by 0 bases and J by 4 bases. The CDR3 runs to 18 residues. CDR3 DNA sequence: TGTGCCAGCAGCTTAGATTTTCGGTCTAGCGGAGTTTACAATGAGCAGTTCTTC. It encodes CASSLDFRSSGVYNEQFF.

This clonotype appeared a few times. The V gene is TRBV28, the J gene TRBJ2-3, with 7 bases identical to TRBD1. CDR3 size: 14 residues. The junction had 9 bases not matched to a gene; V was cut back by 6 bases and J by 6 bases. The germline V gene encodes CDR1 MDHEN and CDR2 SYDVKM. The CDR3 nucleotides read TGTGCCAGCAGCTACGGGACAGTCCCGGATACGCAGTATTTT. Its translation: CASSYGTVPDTQYF.

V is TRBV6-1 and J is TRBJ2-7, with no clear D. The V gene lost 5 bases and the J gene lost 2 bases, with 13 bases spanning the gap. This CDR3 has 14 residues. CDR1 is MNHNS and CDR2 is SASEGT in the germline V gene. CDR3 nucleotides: TGTGCCAGCAGTCCCCCGACCGCCACCTACGAGCAGTACTTC. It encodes CASSPPTATYEQYF.

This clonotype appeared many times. The chain's CDR3 is CSVGIPSGSTDTQYF. The CDR3 DNA is TGCAGCGTTGGAATTCCTAGCGGGAGTACAGATACGCAGTATTTT. The chain joins TRBV29-1 to TRBJ2-3, with 10 nucleotides matching TRBD2. V was pared by 4 bases and J by 3 bases, with 7 bases of the junction left unmatched. Per the germline V gene, CDR1 is SQVTM and CDR2 is ANQGSEA. This CDR3 region has 15 residues.

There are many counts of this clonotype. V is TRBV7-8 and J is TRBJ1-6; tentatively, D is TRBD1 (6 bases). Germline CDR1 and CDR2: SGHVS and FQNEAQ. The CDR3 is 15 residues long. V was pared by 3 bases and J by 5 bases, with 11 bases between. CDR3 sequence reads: CASSFQTGDNSPLHF. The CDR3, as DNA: TGTGCCAGCAGCTTTCAGACAGGAGATAATTCACCCCTCCACTTT.

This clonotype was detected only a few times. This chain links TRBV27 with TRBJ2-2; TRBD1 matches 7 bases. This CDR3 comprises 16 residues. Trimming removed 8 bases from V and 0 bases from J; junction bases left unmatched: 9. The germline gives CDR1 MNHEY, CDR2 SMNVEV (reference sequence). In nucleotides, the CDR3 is TGTGCCAGCCGCCCGGGACAGATCGCGAACACCGGGGAGCTGTTTTTT. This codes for CASRPGQIANTGELFF.

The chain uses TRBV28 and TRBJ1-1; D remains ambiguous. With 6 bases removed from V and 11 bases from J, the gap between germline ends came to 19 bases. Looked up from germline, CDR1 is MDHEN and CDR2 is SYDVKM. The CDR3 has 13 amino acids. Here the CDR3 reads CASSLKWPGEAFF. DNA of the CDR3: TGTGCCAGCAGCCTAAAATGGCCGGGCGAGGCTTTCTTT.

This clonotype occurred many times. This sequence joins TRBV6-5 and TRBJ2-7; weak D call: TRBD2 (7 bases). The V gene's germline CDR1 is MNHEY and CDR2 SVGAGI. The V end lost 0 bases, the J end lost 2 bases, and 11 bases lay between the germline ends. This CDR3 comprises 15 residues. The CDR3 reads CASSYSGGRAYEQYF. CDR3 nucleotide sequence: TGTGCCAGCAGTTACTCCGGGGGGCGCGCCTACGAGCAGTACTTC.

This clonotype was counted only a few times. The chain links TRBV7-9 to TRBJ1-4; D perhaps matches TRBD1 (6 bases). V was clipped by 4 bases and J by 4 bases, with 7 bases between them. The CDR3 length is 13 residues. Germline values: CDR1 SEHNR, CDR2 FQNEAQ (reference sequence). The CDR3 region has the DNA TGTGCCAGCAGCTGGACAGTTAATGAAAAACTGTTTTTT. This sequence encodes CASSWTVNEKLFF.

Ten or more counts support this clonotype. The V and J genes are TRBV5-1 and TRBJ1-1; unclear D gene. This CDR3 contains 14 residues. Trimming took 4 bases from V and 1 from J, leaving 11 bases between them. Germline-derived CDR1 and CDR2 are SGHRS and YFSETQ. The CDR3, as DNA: TGCGCCAGCAGCCCCTCTGGAGGGAACACTGAAGCTTTCTTT. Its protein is CASSPSGGNTEAFF.

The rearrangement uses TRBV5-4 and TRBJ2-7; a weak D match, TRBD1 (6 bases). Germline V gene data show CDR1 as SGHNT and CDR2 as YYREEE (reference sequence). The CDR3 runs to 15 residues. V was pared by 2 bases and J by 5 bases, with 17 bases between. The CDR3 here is CASSLEPNRDDEQYF. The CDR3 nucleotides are TGTGCCAGCAGCTTAGAACCCAACAGGGACGACGAGCAGTACTTC. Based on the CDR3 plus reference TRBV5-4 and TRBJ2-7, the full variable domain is ETGVTQSPTHLIKTRGQQVTLRCSSQSGHNTVSWYQQALGQGPQFIFQYYREEENGRGNFPPRFSGLQFPNYSSELNVNALELDDSALYLCASSLEPNRDDEQYFGPGTRLTVT.

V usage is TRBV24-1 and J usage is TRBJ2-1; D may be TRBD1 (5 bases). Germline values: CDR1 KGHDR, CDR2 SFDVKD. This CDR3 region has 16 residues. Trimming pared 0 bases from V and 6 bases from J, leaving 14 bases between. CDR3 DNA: TGTGCCACCAGTGATTTGGCCCAGGGATCCCCCAATGAGCAGTTCTTC. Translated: CATSDLAQGSPNEQFF.

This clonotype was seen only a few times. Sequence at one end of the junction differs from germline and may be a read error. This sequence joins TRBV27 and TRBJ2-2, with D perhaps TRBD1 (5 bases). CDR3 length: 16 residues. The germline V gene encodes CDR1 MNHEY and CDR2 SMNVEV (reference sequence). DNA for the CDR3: TGTGCCAGCAGTTTAGCAGGGCCTTTGAACGCCGGGGAGCTGTTTTTT. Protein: CASSLAGPLNAGELFF.

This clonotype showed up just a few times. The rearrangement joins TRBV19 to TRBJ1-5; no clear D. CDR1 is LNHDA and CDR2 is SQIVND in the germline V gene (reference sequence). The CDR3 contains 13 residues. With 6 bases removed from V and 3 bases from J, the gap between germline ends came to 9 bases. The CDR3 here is CASSLFINQPQHF. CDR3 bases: TGTGCCAGTAGCCTATTTATCAATCAGCCCCAGCATTTT.

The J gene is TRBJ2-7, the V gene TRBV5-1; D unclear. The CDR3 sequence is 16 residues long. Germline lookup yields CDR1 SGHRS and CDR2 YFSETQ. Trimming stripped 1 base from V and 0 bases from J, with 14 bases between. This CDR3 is CASSLSFGSSSYEQYF. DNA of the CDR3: TGCGCCAGCAGCTTGAGTTTTGGTTCTAGCTCCTACGAGCAGTACTTC. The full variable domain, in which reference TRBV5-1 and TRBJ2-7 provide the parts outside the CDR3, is KAGVTQTPRYLIKTRGQQVTLSCSPISGHRSVSWYQQTPGQGLQFLFEYFSETQRNKGNFPGRFSGRQFSNSRSEMNVSTLELGDSALYLCASSLSFGSSSYEQYFGPGTRLTVT.

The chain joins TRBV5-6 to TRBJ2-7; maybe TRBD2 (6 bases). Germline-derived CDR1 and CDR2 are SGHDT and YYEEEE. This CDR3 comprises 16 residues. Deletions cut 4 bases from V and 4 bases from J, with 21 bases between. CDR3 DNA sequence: TGTGCCAGCAGCATCTTAGCGGCCCAGATAGGATACGAGCAGTACTTC. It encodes CASSILAAQIGYEQYF.

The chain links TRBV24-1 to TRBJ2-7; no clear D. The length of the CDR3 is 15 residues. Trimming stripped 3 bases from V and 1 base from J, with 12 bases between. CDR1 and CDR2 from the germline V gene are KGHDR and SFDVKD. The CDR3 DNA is TGTGCCACCAGTGATAACAAGGACCCGTCCTACGAGCAGTACTTC. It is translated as CATSDNKDPSYEQYF.

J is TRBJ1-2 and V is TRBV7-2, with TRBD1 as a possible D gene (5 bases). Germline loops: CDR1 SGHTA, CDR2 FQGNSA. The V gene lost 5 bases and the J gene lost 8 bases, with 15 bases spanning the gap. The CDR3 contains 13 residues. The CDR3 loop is CASSPGGSRGYTF. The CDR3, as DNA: TGTGCCAGCAGCCCCGGGGGATCTCGCGGCTACACCTTC.

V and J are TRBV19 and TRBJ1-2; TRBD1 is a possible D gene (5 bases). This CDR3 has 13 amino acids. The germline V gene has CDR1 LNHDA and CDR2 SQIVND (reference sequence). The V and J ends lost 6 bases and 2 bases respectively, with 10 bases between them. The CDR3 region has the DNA TGTGCCAGTAGCTGGGGCCTAAACTATGGCTACACCTTC. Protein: CASSWGLNYGYTF.